This T cell receptor (beta chain) was sequenced for a study of blood T cell repertoires in COVID-19. Study-level information: Spain, Italy and the United States supplied samples that represented acute and convalescent COVID-19. T cells, B-cell-depleted T cells, or PBMCs provided the cDNA or gDNA that served as material.

V lost 5 bases, J lost 6 bases, and 11 bases lay in between. The CDR3 is made up of 12 amino acids. CDR1 is SEHNR, CDR2 FQNEAQ, per germline (reference sequence). In the original analysis: The authors estimated nucleated cell counts from reference gene primer amplification. Clones were read by immunoSEQ multiplex PCR, and TCRdb kept only the in-frame ones, dropping some. The V and J calls and clone size are taken from that table; D and trimming were inferred from the DNA. The sample consists of 95,000 to 150,000 clones, approximately 70% of them appearing once. The gene calls are TRBV7-9 and TRBJ2-7, with D possibly TRBD2 on 5 matching bases. The sample consisted of peripheral blood. This TCR was recovered from a human donor with acute or convalescent COVID-19. The donor label of this sample is uncertain. In DNA form, the CDR3 reads TGTGCCAGCAGCCCCAGGAGCGGCGAGCAGTACGTC. Amino acids: CASSPRSGEQYV.